These T cell receptor beta chains were read from a single sample in a study of T cells in Graves' hyperthyroidism and ophthalmopathy. A single record per CDR3 protein comes from TCRdb applying MiXCR to the multiplex PCR reads. The repertoire includes under 350,000 distinct CDR3 sequences, 15% to 20% of them detected once, and approximately 60% sits in the top ten. Sequenced material: blood. These receptors were obtained from a woman aged 55-70 years with Graves' ophthalmopathy. Both conserved end residues are part of each CDR3. A D gene is named only where the DNA matches it firmly. Part of the rows lack a size; the others show once, few, many or a class for expanded clones.

V	D	J	size	length	CDR3	DNA
TRBV6-6	NA	TRBJ1-5	many	14	CASSYTDTNQPQHF	TGTGCCAGCAGTTACACAGATACTAATCAGCCCCAGCATTTT
TRBV29-1	TRBD2	TRBJ2-6	NA	14	CSVAGGTGANVLTF	TGCAGCGTTGCCGGGGGGACTGGGGCCAACGTCCTGACTTTC
TRBV7-2	TRBD1	TRBJ1-4	many	15	CASSLDGQGFEKLFF	TGTGCCAGCAGCTTAGATGGACAGGGATTTGAAAAACTGTTTTTT
TRBV29-1	NA	TRBJ2-7	many	13	CSVLARGGYEQYF	TGCAGCGTCCTTGCTCGAGGGGGGTACGAGCAGTACTTC
TRBV27	NA	TRBJ1-5	few	15	CASSQVGARGQPQHF	TGTGCCAGCAGCCAAGTGGGGGCGCGAGGTCAGCCCCAGCATTTT
TRBV20-1	NA	TRBJ1-6	few	12	CSARRNNSPLHF	TGCAGTGCTAGAAGAAATAATTCACCCCTCCACTTT
TRBV2	NA	TRBJ1-1	many	14	CASRGGGDYTEAFF	TGTGCCAGCAGGGGGGGTGGGGACTACACTGAAGCTTTCTTT
TRBV2	NA	TRBJ2-3	many	14	CASSGASSTDTQYF	TGTGCCAGCAGCGGGGCCAGTAGCACAGATACGCAGTATTTT
TRBV19	NA	TRBJ2-7	NA	15	CASSIIRDAAYEQYF	TGTGCCAGTAGTATAATCAGGGACGCGGCCTACGAGCAGTACTTC
TRBV7-2	TRBD1	TRBJ1-5	many	14	CASSGQGGNQPQHF	TGTGCCAGCAGCGGTCAGGGGGGCAATCAGCCCCAGCATTTT
TRBV20-1	NA	TRBJ1-1	many	14	CSARAGSANTEAFF	TGCAGTGCTAGAGCCGGCAGCGCGAACACTGAAGCTTTCTTT